This TCR beta chain was observed in a study of cytomegalovirus exposure and HLA in healthy donors. Study-wide results and caveats: A highly shared variant cluster was judged a likely technical artifact. The dataset shows that most TCR sequences were rare, while some public TCRs occurred in many donors.

This clone was seen only once. No antigen is known for it. The CDR3 runs 17 residues. Germline CDR1 reads SEHNR; CDR2 reads FQNEAQ (reference sequence). V shed 8 bases and J 4 bases; nucleotides not matched to a gene: 9. With 60 Vbeta and 13 Jbeta primers, the PCR was carried out. The assay was immunoSEQ multiplex PCR, and TCRdb's table has in-frame clones only and misses some. The sample carries around 150,000 clones, over 75% recorded once. Whereas donors were nominally healthy upon sampling, unrecorded immune exposures were probable. The TCR sequence derives from a man aged 30 to 39 in good health and CMV-seropositive. V and J are TRBV7-9 and TRBJ2-6; the match to TRBD2 covers 12 bases. Sequencing input: PBMCs. CDR3 loop: CASGLLAGGLGANVLTF. The CDR3 DNA sequence: TGTGCCAGCGGCCTGCTAGCGGGGGGGCTAGGGGCCAACGTCCTGACTTTC.